Presented here are 32 T cell receptor beta chains from one specimen sequenced in a study of T cell clusters in autoimmune cytopenias. TRB was amplified by touch-down multiplex PCR, primer pools A and B combined. TCRdb derives one entry per CDR3 protein from the multiplex PCR reads, leaving out DNA. Its clone listing holds some 3,000 distinct CDR3 sequences. TRB was amplified from approximately 250 ng of peripheral blood genomic DNA per sample. The sequenced material came from peripheral blood. All receptors come from a human donor with an autoimmune cytopenia or autoimmune hepatitis (not recorded which).

The CDR3 loop is CASSRGPYWRWETQYF. The chain joins TRBV28 to TRBJ2-5; TCRdb returns TRBD2, unconfirmable since there is no DNA. Germline CDR1 reads MDHEN; CDR2 reads SYDVKM. The CDR3 loop spans 16 amino acids.

This clonotype shows up as medium-sized by frequency. V gene TRBV29-1 combines with J gene TRBJ2-1; the TRBD1 assignment by TCRdb is unverifiable without DNA. This CDR3 is 16 amino acids long. Germline V gives CDR1 SQVTM, CDR2 ANQGSEA. The CDR3 protein is CSVGTRIRGLYNEQFF.

Frequency places this clonotype as medium-sized. The CDR3 here is CASSLGGTARSPLHF. The chain is built from TRBV7-2 and TRBJ1-6; TCRdb gives TRBD1 as the D gene, but with no DNA this cannot be confirmed. Germline V gene sequence: CDR1 SGHTA, CDR2 FQGNSA. The CDR3 is 15 amino acids.

Considering frequency, this clonotype is medium-sized. The gene calls are TRBV27 and TRBJ2-5; without DNA, the TCRdb call of TRBD2 cannot be checked. The germline gives CDR1 MNHEY, CDR2 SMNVEV (reference sequence). CDR3 length: 13 amino acids. The CDR3 region is CASSFSQQETQYF.

By frequency, this clonotype is medium-sized. The V gene is TRBV6-5, the J gene TRBJ2-7; TCRdb reports TRBD1, a call that lacks DNA to check it against. The CDR3 totals 13 residues. CDR1 MNHEY and CDR2 SVGAGI come from the germline V gene. The CDR3 region is CASSPGQVGEQYF.

This clonotype registers large by frequency. The CDR3 protein is CSLGRVTSEFSYNEQFF. The rearrangement links TRBV29-1 to TRBJ2-1; TCRdb returns TRBD2, unconfirmable since there is no DNA. This CDR3 comprises 17 residues. Germline CDR1 and CDR2: SQVTM and ANQGSEA.

This clonotype is medium-sized (0.01 to 0.1%) by frequency. The chain joins TRBV5-1 to TRBJ1-2. This CDR3 is built from 14 residues. The germline gives CDR1 SGHRS, CDR2 YFSETQ. The CDR3 region is CASSLESPNYGYTF.

This chain uses TRBV19 with TRBJ2-2; lacking DNA, the TRBD2 call made by TCRdb goes unchecked. The CDR3 runs to 16 residues. Per germline, CDR1 LNHDA and CDR2 SQIVND (reference sequence). The CDR3 loop is CASSRGLAERTGELFF.

Its frequency marks this clonotype as medium-sized (0.01 to 0.1%). The chain carries TRBV6-2 or TRBV6-3 and TRBJ2-1; the TCRdb call, TRBD2, lacks DNA for checking. This CDR3 spans 12 amino acids. Germline V CDR1 and CDR2: MNHEY, SVGEGT. The CDR3 is CAIGEGYNEQFF.

This clonotype counts as medium-sized by frequency. The CDR3: CATGTASDNEQYF. The V gene is TRBV24-1, the J gene TRBJ2-7; the D call from TCRdb, TRBD2, cannot be confirmed without DNA. This CDR3 has 13 residues. Germline V gene data show CDR1 as KGHDR and CDR2 as SFDVKD.

This clonotype is called medium-sized (0.01 to 0.1%) based on its frequency. This chain links TRBV24-1 with TRBJ1-5; the D call of TRBD1 rests on TCRdb alone, since no DNA is present to check it. The CDR3 sequence is 14 residues long. Germline CDR1 is KGHDR and CDR2 is SFDVKD. CDR3 residues: CATSDPPGNQPQHF.

In terms of frequency, this clonotype is medium-sized. The chain uses TRBV24-1 and TRBJ2-3; TCRdb outputs TRBD2, but without DNA this stays unchecked. Germline CDR1 is KGHDR and CDR2 is SFDVKD. The CDR3 extends over 16 amino acids. CDR3: CATSDFGRGPADTQYF.

This clonotype registers medium-sized by frequency. This chain links TRBV24-1 with TRBJ2-2; the D call of TRBD1 rests on TCRdb alone, since no DNA is present to check it. The germline V gene has CDR1 KGHDR and CDR2 SFDVKD. There are 14 residues in the CDR3. The CDR3 reads CATSDWGPTGELFF.

This clonotype is medium-sized by frequency. V usage is TRBV5-6 and J usage is TRBJ2-7. This CDR3 has 14 amino acids. The germline gives CDR1 SGHDT, CDR2 YYEEEE. The CDR3 loop reads CASSLGGGSYEQYF.

This chain joins TRBV27 and TRBJ2-1; as DNA is missing, the TRBD2 call by TCRdb cannot be tested. Germline values: CDR1 MNHEY, CDR2 SMNVEV (reference sequence). CDR3 length: 18 amino acids. The chain's CDR3 is CASRPVPQTSGSADEQFF.

By frequency, this clonotype is medium-sized. This chain joins TRBV27 and TRBJ2-1; absent DNA, TCRdb's TRBD1 call cannot be checked. CDR3 size: 16 residues. Germline CDR1 is MNHEY and CDR2 is SMNVEV (reference sequence). CDR3 residues: CASSFMAGALRNEQFF.

According to its frequency, this clonotype is medium-sized. The chain combines TRBV6-6 with TRBJ2-1; the TCRdb D gene call, TRBD2, has no DNA to confirm it. Per germline, CDR1 MNHNY and CDR2 SVGAGI (reference sequence). The CDR3 loop spans 15 amino acids. CDR3 protein: CASSTRRAGLNEQFF.

This clonotype is called medium-sized (0.01 to 0.1%) based on its frequency. This rearrangement joins TRBV30 to TRBJ1-2; checking the TCRdb D call of TRBD1 is not possible without DNA. CDR1 and CDR2 from the germline V gene are GTSNPN and SVGIG (reference sequence). The CDR3 has 17 amino acids. CDR3 region: CAWGLVGTGVSIYGYTF.

This clonotype registers medium-sized by frequency. The gene calls are TRBV6-2 or TRBV6-3 and TRBJ2-1; TCRdb proposes TRBD1, but this gene call is untestable without DNA. This CDR3 is built from 13 residues. Per the germline V gene, CDR1 is MNHEY and CDR2 is SVGEGT. CDR3 region: CASTLSRGNEQFF.

V usage is TRBV12-5 and J usage is TRBJ2-5; TCRdb returns TRBD1, unconfirmable since there is no DNA. The V gene's germline CDR1 is LGHNT and CDR2 FRNRAP. CDR3 size: 17 residues. CDR3 sequence reads: CASGLVYWDNWPKTQYF.

This clonotype is identified as medium-sized from frequency. The chain is built from TRBV27 and TRBJ1-5; checking the TCRdb D call of TRBD1 is not possible without DNA. The CDR3 extends over 14 amino acids. Germline V lookup: CDR1 MNHEY, CDR2 SMNVEV (reference sequence). CDR3 sequence: CASSLVGVGQPQHF.

This clonotype is classed as medium-sized by frequency. The rearrangement joins TRBV5-6 to TRBJ2-1; TCRdb's assignment of TRBD1 cannot be checked, as there is no DNA. This CDR3 comprises 16 residues. Germline V gene sequence: CDR1 SGHDT, CDR2 YYEEEE. The CDR3 is CASSPFGVGPYNEQFF.

This clonotype shows up as medium-sized by frequency. This chain links TRBV5-6 with TRBJ2-1; TCRdb gives TRBD2 as the D gene, but with no DNA this cannot be confirmed. CDR1 is SGHDT, CDR2 YYEEEE, per germline. This CDR3 comprises 16 residues. CDR3 loop: CASSRRGRELYNEQFF. Full variable domain (outside the CDR3, taken from reference TRBV5-6 and TRBJ2-1): DAGVTQSPTHLIKTRGQQVTLRCSPKSGHDTVSWYQQALGQGPQFIFQYYEEEERQRGNFPDRFSGHQFPNYSSELNVNALLLGDSALYLCASSRRGRELYNEQFFGPGTRLTVL.

This clonotype is classed as medium-sized (0.01 to 0.1%) by frequency. The chain couples TRBV5-1 to TRBJ2-1; TCRdb's D gene call, TRBD2, goes unchecked for lack of DNA. The CDR3 is 15 amino acids. The germline V gene encodes CDR1 SGHRS and CDR2 YFSETQ. CDR3 residues: CASSASSGTYNEQFF.

Its frequency marks this clonotype as medium-sized. V and J are TRBV6-1 and TRBJ1-2; TCRdb's D call, TRBD1, is unchecked because there is no DNA. Germline CDR1 is MNHNS and CDR2 is SASEGT. The CDR3 is 14 residues long. The CDR3 loop is CASSEAWGGYGYTF.

This chain links TRBV30 with TRBJ1-6; TCRdb's D call, TRBD1, is unchecked because there is no DNA. The CDR3 contains 14 residues. Germline lookup yields CDR1 GTSNPN and CDR2 SVGIG (reference sequence). The CDR3 loop reads CAWAGGFGNSPLHF.

The V and J genes are TRBV28 and TRBJ1-4; the TCRdb call, TRBD1, lacks DNA for checking. This CDR3 contains 16 residues. Germline CDR1 reads MDHEN; CDR2 reads SYDVKM. The chain's CDR3 is CASSLGALRPNEKLFF. Based on the CDR3 plus reference TRBV28 and TRBJ1-4, the full variable domain is DVKVTQSSRYLVKRTGEKVFLECVQDMDHENMFWYRQDPGLGLRLIYFSYDVKMKEKGDIPEGYSVSREKKERFSLILESASTNQTSMYLCASSLGALRPNEKLFFGSGTQLSVL.

This clonotype shows up as medium-sized by frequency. The chain employs TRBV6-5 and TRBJ2-1; the D call from TCRdb, TRBD2, cannot be confirmed without DNA. Germline CDR1 and CDR2: MNHEY and SVGAGI. The CDR3 runs 17 residues. This CDR3 is CASSYSPPSGIYNEQFF.

This clonotype is called medium-sized based on its frequency. J is TRBJ1-2 and V is TRBV14; TCRdb selects TRBD1, and the lack of DNA leaves this call unchecked. The CDR3 has 15 amino acids. From germline, CDR1 is SGHDN and CDR2 FVKESK. This chain's CDR3 is CASSQVTGGDYGYTF.

The rearrangement links TRBV20-1 to TRBJ2-7; TCRdb gives TRBD2 as the D gene, but with no DNA this cannot be confirmed. Germline-derived CDR1 and CDR2 are DFQATT and SNEGSKA (reference sequence). This CDR3 has 16 amino acids. This CDR3 reads CSAREELAGSSYEQYF.

This clonotype registers medium-sized by frequency. The chain recombines TRBV7-2 with TRBJ1-2. This CDR3 has 11 residues. Germline CDR1 SGHTA, CDR2 FQGNSA. The CDR3 spells CASSRKIGYTF.

Judged by frequency, this clonotype is medium-sized. V usage is TRBV6-5 and J usage is TRBJ1-1. The germline gives CDR1 MNHEY, CDR2 SVGAGI. CDR3 length equals 11 residues. The CDR3 spells CASSAYTEAFF.